Listed here are 13 T cell receptor beta chains from one sample, sequenced in a study of blood T cell repertoires in COVID-19. The protocol was immunoSEQ multiplex PCR, while the TCRdb copy is restricted to in-frame clones and leaves out a portion. The data contain approximately 230,000 clones, 88% of them singletons. Sequencing used peripheral blood. The receptors stem from a man at least 80 years old with acute or convalescent COVID-19.

This chain connects TRBV3-1 (or the pseudogene TRBV3-2) to TRBJ2-3, with 8 bases lining up with TRBD1. Germline CDR1 reads LGHDT; CDR2 reads YNNKEL (reference sequence). V trimming: 4 bases; J trimming: 1 base; junction bases outside the gene matches: 13. The CDR3 is made up of 18 amino acids. CDR3 DNA: TGTGCCAGCAGCCCAAAAGCCTACACAGGGGGTGGCACAGATACGCAGTATTTT. Its protein is CASSPKAYTGGGTDTQYF.

This clone was seen a few times. The rearrangement links TRBV7-2 to TRBJ2-5, with 13 nucleotides matching TRBD2. There are 15 residues in the CDR3. The ends lost 6 bases at V and 5 bases at J; junction bases unmatched: 6. Germline values: CDR1 SGHTA, CDR2 FQGNSA. The CDR3 coding sequence is TGTGCCAGCAGAATACAGACTAGCGGGGGGGAGACCCAGTACTTC. This translates into CASRIQTSGGETQYF.

The V and J genes are TRBV19 and TRBJ2-2, with 7 bases aligning to TRBD1. The trim removed 6 bases at V and 7 bases at J, leaving 8 bases unmatched. The CDR3 totals 14 residues. From germline, CDR1 is LNHDA and CDR2 SQIVND (reference sequence). The CDR3 loop reads CASRWQGVGGELFF. CDR3 nucleotide sequence: TGTGCCAGTAGATGGCAGGGGGTAGGCGGGGAGCTGTTTTTT.

The rearrangement links TRBV7-2 to TRBJ1-2, with 9 bases lining up with TRBD1. CDR1 and CDR2 (germline): SGHTA, FQGNSA. Unmatched junction bases numbered 5, after V lost 4 bases and J lost 2 bases. The CDR3 contains 15 residues. CDR3 region: CASSYTGGGNYGYTF. The CDR3 DNA reads TGTGCCAGCAGCTATACAGGGGGCGGAAACTATGGCTACACCTTC.

J is TRBJ2-6 and V is TRBV7-2, with D uncertain. Germline CDR1 SGHTA, CDR2 FQGNSA. The CDR3 contains 16 residues. V was shortened by 0 bases and J by 0 bases, with 6 bases between the two germline ends. In nucleotides, the CDR3 is TGTGCCAGCAGCTTAGCAGGAGTCTCTGGGGCCAACGTCCTGACTTTC. This sequence encodes CASSLAGVSGANVLTF.

The chain couples TRBV6-5 to TRBJ2-7; D may be TRBD1 (6 bases). Germline V gene lookup returns CDR1 MNHEY and CDR2 SVGAGI. The V and J ends lost 0 bases and 4 bases respectively, with 10 bases between them. The CDR3 length is 14 residues. The CDR3 DNA sequence: TGTGCCAGCAGTTACTCCCGGACAGCATACGAGCAGTACTTC. It encodes CASSYSRTAYEQYF.

The chain carries TRBV11-2 and TRBJ2-5, with TRBD1 matching over 8 bases. Germline V gene lookup returns CDR1 SGHAT and CDR2 FQNNGV. This CDR3 region has 14 residues. V shed 2 bases, J shed 5 bases, and the junction held 4 bases outside the gene matches. The CDR3 sequence is CASSLQGAWETQYF. CDR3 bases: TGTGCCAGCAGCTTACAGGGGGCTTGGGAGACCCAGTACTTC. Looking up the rest from reference TRBV11-2 and TRBJ2-5 gives the full variable domain: EAGVAQSPRYKIIEKRQSVAFWCNPISGHATLYWYQQILGQGPKLLIQFQNNGVVDDSQLPKDRFSAERLKGVDSTLKIQPAKLEDSAVYLCASSLQGAWETQYFGPGTRLLVL.

This clone came up once. The rearrangement joins TRBV7-8 to TRBJ2-7; perhaps TRBD2 as D (5 bases). Looked up from germline, CDR1 is SGHVS and CDR2 is FQNEAQ. CDR3 length: 16 residues. The germline V and J ends were trimmed by 2 bases and 0 bases, with 14 bases remaining between them. CDR3 amino acids: CASSLKRTLSSYEQYF. The CDR3 DNA follows: TGTGCCAGCAGCTTAAAAAGGACTTTGAGCTCCTACGAGCAGTACTTC.

The chain is built from TRBV5-1 and TRBJ1-2; 7 bases match TRBD1. The trim removed 2 bases at V and 8 bases at J, leaving 9 bases unmatched. The CDR3 runs to 14 residues. The germline V gene encodes CDR1 SGHRS and CDR2 YFSETQ. The CDR3 sequence: CASSFAIQGWGYTF. In nucleotides, the CDR3 is TGCGCCAGCAGCTTCGCGATACAGGGGTGGGGCTACACCTTC.

V usage is TRBV6-5 and J usage is TRBJ1-2; the match to TRBD1 covers 8 bases. Per germline, CDR1 MNHEY and CDR2 SVGAGI. The CDR3 contains 15 residues. Losses at the gene ends were 5 bases for V and 1 base for J; bases not matched to a gene: 6. The CDR3 DNA follows: TGTGCCAGCAGTAATCCGGGACAGGTTAACTATGGCTACACCTTC. Residues: CASSNPGQVNYGYTF.

The V gene is TRBV3-1 (or the pseudogene TRBV3-2), the J gene TRBJ1-6; D might be TRBD1 (6 bases). With 6 bases removed from V and 7 bases from J, the gap between germline ends came to 13 bases. The CDR3 covers 14 residues. Germline lookup yields CDR1 LGHDT and CDR2 YNNKEL (reference sequence). CDR3 DNA: TGTGCCAGCAGTAGGACAGAGAGAAATTCACCCCTCCACTTT. This translates into CASSRTERNSPLHF.

V usage is TRBV2 and J usage is TRBJ2-5; D may be TRBD1 (6 bases). The CDR3 length is 11 residues. The germline V gene encodes CDR1 SNHLY and CDR2 FYNNEI. V was clipped by 3 bases and J by 10 bases, with 9 bases between them. CDR3 sequence reads: CASSDTGLQYF. The DNA for the CDR3 is TGTGCCAGCAGTGATACAGGGCTCCAGTACTTC. Full variable domain (remainder filled in from reference TRBV2 and TRBJ2-5): EPEVTQTPSHQVTQMGQEVILRCVPISNHLYFYWYRQILGQKVEFLVSFYNNEISEKSEIFDDQFSVERPDGSNFTLKIRSTKLEDSAMYFCASSDTGLQYFGPGTRLLVL.

This chain joins TRBV5-6 and TRBJ1-2, with TRBD1 as a possible D gene (5 bases). Deletions cut 3 bases from V and 4 bases from J, with 7 bases between. The CDR3 is 12 residues long. In germline, CDR1 is SGHDT, CDR2 YYEEEE. CDR3 amino acids: CASSWGGYGYTF. The CDR3 DNA sequence: TGTGCCAGCAGCTGGGGGGGCTATGGCTACACCTTC.